Listed here are 14 T cell receptor beta chains from one sample, sequenced in a study of T cells expressing NK-cell markers. TCRdb reprocessed the 5' RACE reads; each CDR3 protein has one entry and no DNA is given. The table for this sample gives over 150,000 distinct CDR3 sequences. Sequencing used blood T cells: a sorted CD56 or NKG2C T cell subset, CD4+ or CD8+ T cells, or bulk PBMC T cells (not recorded which). These receptors were taken from a woman between 50 and 59 years old in good health.

The chain recombines TRBV7-2 with TRBJ2-5; lacking DNA, the TRBD1 call made by TCRdb goes unchecked. The germline V gene has CDR1 SGHTA and CDR2 FQGNSA. The length of the CDR3 is 15 residues. The CDR3 is CASSFGDLRGETQYF. Supplemented by reference TRBV7-2 and TRBJ2-5, the full variable domain reads GAGVSQSPSNKVTEKGKDVELRCDPISGHTALYWYRQSLGQGLEFLIYFQGNSAPDKSGLPSDRFSAERTGGSVSTLTIQRTQQEDSAVYLCASSFGDLRGETQYFGPGTRLLVL.

The rearrangement joins TRBV7-9 to TRBJ2-3; TCRdb's D call of TRBD2 is untestable without DNA. There are 15 residues in the CDR3. Germline CDR1 is SEHNR and CDR2 is FQNEAQ (reference sequence). This chain's CDR3 is CASDNRERLADTQYF.

J is TRBJ2-3 and V is TRBV13; TCRdb reports TRBD2, a call that lacks DNA to check it against. Looked up from germline, CDR1 is PRHDT and CDR2 is FYEKMQ (reference sequence). There are 17 residues in the CDR3. This CDR3 reads CASSLGGAGDRTDTQYF.

The gene calls are TRBV4-1 and TRBJ2-5; TCRdb outputs TRBD2, but without DNA this stays unchecked. There are 14 residues in the CDR3. Germline-derived CDR1 and CDR2 are MGHRA and YSYEKL. CDR3 in amino acids: CASSQSGTEETQYF.

This chain connects TRBV15 to TRBJ2-1; there is no DNA to check the TCRdb D call of TRBD1. Per germline, CDR1 LNHNV and CDR2 YYDKDF (reference sequence). The CDR3 has 15 amino acids. CDR3 in amino acids: CATSPTGLSYNEQFF.

This chain joins TRBV3-1 and TRBJ2-5; the D call of TRBD2 rests on TCRdb alone, since no DNA is present to check it. Germline-derived CDR1 and CDR2 are LGHDT and YNNKEL (reference sequence). The CDR3 extends over 17 amino acids. Here the CDR3 reads CASSQGISGRAEETQYF.

This chain joins TRBV10-3 and TRBJ1-1. The CDR3 consists of 14 residues. CDR1 is ENHRY, CDR2 SYGVKD, per germline. CDR3 amino acids: CAISDLDHGTEAFF.

The genes are TRBV19 and TRBJ2-7; the D call from TCRdb, TRBD1, cannot be confirmed without DNA. Germline CDR1 LNHDA, CDR2 SQIVND (reference sequence). This CDR3 is 15 amino acids long. CDR3 loop: CASSTEGHISYEQYF.

The chain uses TRBV2 and TRBJ2-2; TCRdb proposes TRBD2, but this gene call is untestable without DNA. The CDR3 totals 14 residues. Germline assignment: CDR1 SNHLY and CDR2 FYNNEI. This CDR3 reads CASSEGLAAGELFF.

The chain has TRBV27 and TRBJ2-5; the D call from TCRdb, TRBD2, cannot be confirmed without DNA. CDR1 MNHEY and CDR2 SMNVEV come from the germline V gene (reference sequence). This CDR3 has 16 residues. The CDR3 here is CASSPGTSGSLETQYF.

The genes are TRBV7-9 and TRBJ1-4. The CDR3 loop spans 16 amino acids. Germline CDR1 SEHNR, CDR2 FQNEAQ (reference sequence). CDR3 loop: CASSLGVGASDEKLFF.

This sequence joins TRBV6-5 and TRBJ2-4; the D call from TCRdb, TRBD2, cannot be confirmed without DNA. The length of the CDR3 is 16 residues. Per the germline V gene, CDR1 is MNHEY and CDR2 is SVGAGI. CDR3 residues: CASSPSWGEAKNIQYF.

The CDR3 loop reads CASSERGTPAHEQYF. The V and J genes are TRBV2 and TRBJ2-7; TCRdb calls TRBD1, which cannot be checked without DNA. This CDR3 comprises 15 residues. CDR1 is SNHLY and CDR2 is FYNNEI in the germline V gene.

The gene calls are TRBV20-1 and TRBJ2-1; without DNA, the TCRdb call of TRBD2 cannot be checked. Per germline, CDR1 DFQATT and CDR2 SNEGSKA (reference sequence). CDR3 size: 18 residues. The CDR3 reads CSASFARGRASVYNEQFF.